This T cell receptor beta chain was sequenced in a study of shared clonotypes between healthy human individuals. General observations from the study: Generation probabilities were higher for clonotypes shared across all four sorted-subset donors than for unshared ones. Rarefaction indicated that sorted-subset sequencing remained incomplete although depth was large.

In the study's own analysis: As immunoSEQ supplied junction-only sequences (without quality scores), filtering differed. Profiling relied on immunoSEQ multiplex PCR, and the TCRdb table lists in-frame clones only, not all of them. The DNA gave D and trimming, while V, J and clone size come from that table. The data contain about 2,100,000 clones, about 93% of them singletons. Naivety among CD8 cells was defined by CD45RO negativity and positive CCR7 selection, thereby excluding terminally differentiated effector memory CD45RA+ cells. The CDR3 covers 13 residues. CDR1 and CDR2 (germline): SEHNR, FQNEAQ (reference sequence). The V and J ends lost 5 bases and 0 bases respectively, with 6 bases between them. This clone occurred once. The antigen is unknown. Other DNA sequences from this sample encode an identical CDR3 as well.

This receptor was obtained from a man aged 18 to 29 in good health. Some clones in this sample may be carry-over from other donors' samples. The specimen was naive CD8+ T cells from PBMCs. V gene TRBV7-9 combines with J gene TRBJ2-3, with D hard to call. The CDR3 DNA reads as TGTGCCAGCAGCCGTTCGAGCACAGATACGCAGTATTTT. Translating it yields CASSRSSTDTQYF.